This T cell receptor beta chain originates from a study of long-term antiretroviral therapy in people with HIV. Study as a whole: Collection dates of the earliest samples fall about a decade before the 2015 immediate-ART recommendation. General study results and limits: The study collected no data on ART adherence, viral resistance or therapy changes.

None of the participants with HIV were treated outside the United States. The assay used was immunoSEQ (version v3.0), run at survey level. Clones were read by immunoSEQ multiplex PCR, and TCRdb kept only the in-frame ones, dropping some. The table shows more than 15,000 clones, with around 94% occurring only once. Germline CDR1 and CDR2: MNHNY and SVGAGI (reference sequence). CDR3 size: 13 residues. Deletions cut 6 bases from V and 7 bases from J, with 15 bases between. With regard to this clone: As yet, its antigen is unknown.

Sample: unsorted PBMCs, taken nearly 6.5 years after starting antiretroviral therapy. The source is a woman between 50 and 59 years old with HIV. The V gene is TRBV6-6, the J gene TRBJ1-1; no definite D call. The CDR3 nucleotides read TGTGCCAGCAGGCGAGACACTGACTATGAAGCTTTCTTT. Translated, it gives CASRRDTDYEAFF.